Following are 2 T cell receptor beta chains from one sample sequenced in a study of blood T cells in healthy people across ages. The second PCR ran about 6 to 12 cycles with a sample-barcoded 5' primer and J-beta primers. TCRdb passed the 5' RACE reads through MiXCR, listing each CDR3 protein once. Of approximately 360,000 distinct CDR3 sequences listed, approximately 47% were seen once; the top ten hold around 53%. Source material: blood. These receptors originate from a man aged 55 to 69 in good health.

This clonotype was detected many times. This chain joins TRBV29-1 and TRBJ2-3; D unclear. The germline V gene has CDR1 SQVTM and CDR2 ANQGSEA. V lost 4 bases, J lost 0 bases, and 14 bases lay in between. The CDR3 loop spans 15 amino acids. The CDR3 DNA sequence: TGCAGCGTTGTCCAGTTCGATACTAGCACAGATACGCAGTATTTT. It codes for CSVVQFDTSTDTQYF.

The V and J genes are TRBV12-3 or TRBV12-4 and TRBJ2-1, with D unresolved. V lost 6 bases and J 9 bases, leaving 12 bases between the germline ends. The CDR3 loop spans 12 amino acids. This CDR3 is CASSPQGAEQFF. The CDR3 DNA follows: TGTGCCAGCAGCCCCCAAGGAGCTGAGCAGTTCTTC.